Presented here are 27 T cell receptor beta chains from one specimen sequenced in a study of vaccination effects on CD4 cells after COVID-19. These receptors lack a known antigen. Profiled with immunoSEQ multiplex PCR; TCRdb holds only in-frame clones, not every one. The sample shows about 33,000 clones, approximately 78% of them seen only once. Peptide-pool stimulation followed by sequencing identified expanded antigen-specific CD4+ clonotypes in the ViraFEST assay. Around day 10 of culture, CD4+ T cells were separated out. According to PCR results, the person was infected with SARS-CoV-2 between March and December 2020. Specimen: CD4+ T cells from PBMCs cultured with HCoV-NL63 spike peptides, collected before COVID-19 vaccination. The receptors here all came from a human donor who had a prior SARS-CoV-2 infection.

The J gene is TRBJ1-5, the V gene TRBV9, with D possibly matching TRBD1 (5 bases). The CDR3 extends over 16 amino acids. Germline values: CDR1 SGDLS, CDR2 YYNGEE. Trimming stripped 4 bases from V and 7 bases from J, with 21 bases between. Here the CDR3 reads CASSPDNGDPLQPQHF. The CDR3 nucleotides read TGTGCCAGCAGCCCAGATAACGGGGACCCTTTACAGCCCCAGCATTTT.

The chain is built from TRBV7-9 and TRBJ2-7, with D possibly being TRBD2 (6 bases). CDR3 length: 12 residues. V was pared by 5 bases and J by 12 bases, with 17 bases between. Germline V gene sequence: CDR1 SEHNR, CDR2 FQNEAQ (reference sequence). The CDR3 bases are TGTGCCAGCAGCCGGGACTCGAGATTCTGGTACTTC. Protein product: CASSRDSRFWYF.

This rearrangement joins TRBV2 to TRBJ2-3; 8 nucleotides line up with TRBD1. J was trimmed by 6 bases and V by 4 bases; bases with no gene match: 6. CDR3 length: 14 residues. Per the germline V gene, CDR1 is SNHLY and CDR2 is FYNNEI. In nucleotides, the CDR3 is TGTGCCAGCAGTGGGGGACAGGTCCCGGATACGCAGTATTTT. Its translation: CASSGGQVPDTQYF.

The chain employs TRBV3-1 (or the pseudogene TRBV3-2) and TRBJ2-6; 9 nucleotides agree with TRBD2. The CDR3 is 18 amino acids. The junction had 4 bases not matched to a gene; V was cut back by 1 base and J by 0 bases. Germline V CDR1 and CDR2: LGHDT, YNNKEL (reference sequence). Here the CDR3 reads CASSQVAGAPSGANVLTF. For the CDR3, the DNA is TGTGCCAGCAGCCAAGTAGCGGGGGCCCCCTCTGGGGCCAACGTCCTGACTTTC.

The chain employs TRBV10-1 and TRBJ2-1, with 8 bases matching TRBD2. Germline V CDR1 and CDR2: WNHNN, SYGVQD (reference sequence). Trimming took 6 bases from V and 5 from J; bases not matched to a gene: 12. This CDR3 has 16 residues. The CDR3 bases are TGCGCCAGCAGAGCAATACCGGGACTAGGCGACAATGAGCAGTTCTTC. Translating gives CASRAIPGLGDNEQFF.

This sequence joins TRBV5-1 and TRBJ2-3, with 12 positions matching TRBD2. The CDR3 is 14 amino acids. Germline V gene lookup returns CDR1 SGHRS and CDR2 YFSETQ. J gave up 4 bases and V 4 bases, and 1 base lay outside the gene matches. For the CDR3, the DNA is TGCGCCAGCAGCGCTAGCGGGGGGGCAGATACGCAGTATTTT. Protein: CASSASGGADTQYF.

The chain has TRBV7-2 and TRBJ2-2, with 10 bases matching TRBD2. V dropped 7 bases and J dropped 1; count of bases not matched to a gene: 3. The CDR3 has 15 amino acids. Germline V gives CDR1 SGHTA, CDR2 FQGNSA. The CDR3 bases are TGTGCCAGCACAGCGGGGGGGGTGAACACCGGGGAGCTGTTTTTT. Amino acid sequence: CASTAGGVNTGELFF.

The chain has TRBV6-5 and TRBJ1-2; D remains ambiguous. Looked up from germline, CDR1 is MNHEY and CDR2 is SVGAGI. The CDR3 contains 12 residues. V was cut by 5 bases and J by 8 bases, with 12 bases left in between. The CDR3 nucleotides read TGTGCCAGCAGTCAATTGGCGGGCGGCTACACCTTC. Residues: CASSQLAGGYTF.

This chain links TRBV7-2 with TRBJ2-1, with 7 bases aligning to TRBD1. CDR1 and CDR2 (germline): SGHTA, FQGNSA. V was pared by 5 bases and J by 1 base, with 8 bases of the junction left unmatched. The CDR3 consists of 16 residues. This CDR3 reads CASSPWTGRSYNEQFF. CDR3 bases: TGTGCCAGCAGCCCCTGGACAGGCCGGTCCTACAATGAGCAGTTCTTC.

The genes are TRBV7-3 and TRBJ2-1; 8 bases match TRBD1. The CDR3 is 16 amino acids. The germline V gene encodes CDR1 SGHTA and CDR2 FQGTGA. With 5 bases clipped from V and 0 bases from J, the junction kept 6 bases outside the gene matches. The CDR3, as DNA: TGTGCCAGCAGCCCTTACAGGGGGAGCTCCTACAATGAGCAGTTCTTC. It is translated as CASSPYRGSSYNEQFF.

This clone was detected a few times. This CDR3 is CSAKDRAEQYF. In nucleotides, the CDR3 is TGCAGTGCCAAGGACAGAGCAGAGCAGTACTTC. This chain links TRBV20-1 with TRBJ2-7, with D perhaps TRBD1 (6 bases). The length of the CDR3 is 11 residues. Germline V gives CDR1 DFQATT, CDR2 SNEGSKA (reference sequence). Trimming left V 6 bases short and J 7 bases short, with 13 bases between.

V and J are TRBV7-2 and TRBJ2-1; TRBD2 aligns across 12 bases. The CDR3 extends over 16 amino acids. CDR1 SGHTA and CDR2 FQGNSA come from the germline V gene. V trimming: 5 bases; J trimming: 8 bases; junction bases outside the gene matches: 10. CDR3 residues: CASSRQPSGGGYEQFF. In DNA form, the CDR3 reads TGTGCCAGCAGCCGCCAACCTAGCGGGGGGGGCTATGAGCAGTTCTTC.

The rearrangement links TRBV19 to TRBJ1-3; D ambiguous. Germline V gene lookup returns CDR1 LNHDA and CDR2 SQIVND (reference sequence). With 3 bases removed from V and 2 bases from J, the gap between germline ends came to 11 bases. The CDR3 length is 15 residues. CDR3 in DNA: TGTGCCAGTAGTATTTACCGGATAACTGGAAACACCATATATTTT. Its protein is CASSIYRITGNTIYF. Full variable domain (remainder filled in from reference TRBV19 and TRBJ1-3): DGGITQSPKYLFRKEGQNVTLSCEQNLNHDAMYWYRQDPGQGLRLIYYSQIVNDFQKGDIAEGYSVSREKKESFPLTVTSAQKNPTAFYLCASSIYRITGNTIYFGEGSWLTVV.

The gene calls are TRBV11-3 and TRBJ2-3; TRBD1 might be the D (5 bases). V gave up 1 base and J gave up 3 bases, with 11 bases separating them. Germline V gene sequence: CDR1 SGHNT, CDR2 YENEEA. This CDR3 contains 15 residues. The CDR3 DNA follows: TGTGCCAGCAGCTTAGTTGGGTCAGGGACAGATACGCAGTATTTT. It yields the protein CASSLVGSGTDTQYF.

The CDR3 protein is CASSDQGTNTEAFF. CDR3 coding DNA: TGTGCCAGCAGTGACCAGGGGACTAACACTGAAGCTTTCTTT. The rearrangement links TRBV2 to TRBJ1-1; TRBD1 is a possible D gene (6 bases). CDR3 length: 14 amino acids. V shed 3 bases and J shed 2 bases, with 10 bases lying between them. CDR1 is SNHLY, CDR2 FYNNEI, per germline.

This clone came up once. The V call is TRBV18, the J call TRBJ2-7; 8 bases are a match to TRBD2. V lost 3 bases and J lost 7; bases outside the gene matches: 8. This CDR3 is built from 14 residues. The germline V gene encodes CDR1 KGHSH and CDR2 LQKENI. As DNA, the CDR3 is TGTGCCAGCTCACCGGGACTAGTATCGGGTGAGCAGTACTTC. Its translation: CASSPGLVSGEQYF.

Comments on this clone: Other DNA sequences in the same sample also yield this CDR3. The V gene is TRBV5-1, the J gene TRBJ2-3; D not certain. Looked up from germline, CDR1 is SGHRS and CDR2 is YFSETQ. This CDR3 spans 12 amino acids. V was cut by 2 bases and J by 0 bases, with 1 base left in between. The chain's CDR3 is CASSFSTDTQYF. The DNA for the CDR3 is TGCGCCAGCAGCTTTAGCACAGATACGCAGTATTTT.

The CDR3 sequence: CASSIGEKLFF. DNA of the CDR3: TGTGCCAGTAGTATAGGTGAAAAACTGTTTTTT. The chain has TRBV19 and TRBJ1-4; the D is unclear. The V end lost 1 base, the J end lost 7 bases, and 1 base lay between the germline ends. Germline CDR1 LNHDA, CDR2 SQIVND (reference sequence). The CDR3 runs 11 residues.

This chain uses TRBV9 with TRBJ2-3, with D uncertain. CDR3 length equals 12 residues. Deletions cut 2 bases from V and 4 bases from J, with 5 bases between. CDR1 and CDR2 from the germline V gene are SGDLS and YYNGEE. In DNA form, the CDR3 reads TGTGCCAGCAGCGTGAACGCAGATACGCAGTATTTT. Translated: CASSVNADTQYF.

In this sample, this clone turned up a few times. This chain uses TRBV2 with TRBJ1-2, with unresolved D. Germline V gene lookup returns CDR1 SNHLY and CDR2 FYNNEI. CDR3 length equals 13 residues. Trimming stripped 6 bases from V and 4 bases from J, with 12 bases between. CDR3 bases: TGTGCCAGCAGAGAACAGCACTCCTATGGCTACACCTTC. This translates into CASREQHSYGYTF.

The chain uses TRBV5-1 and TRBJ2-3, with D possibly matching TRBD2 (5 bases). The germline V and J ends were trimmed by 2 bases and 2 bases, with 9 bases remaining between them. Germline V gives CDR1 SGHRS, CDR2 YFSETQ. The CDR3 runs 14 residues. The CDR3 reads CASSFGEYTDTQYF. The CDR3 bases are TGCGCCAGCAGCTTCGGGGAGTACACAGATACGCAGTATTTT.

The rearrangement joins TRBV7-2 to TRBJ2-1; weak D call: TRBD2 (5 bases). V gave up 3 bases and J gave up 9 bases, with 9 bases separating them. The CDR3 consists of 12 residues. Germline-derived CDR1 and CDR2 are SGHTA and FQGNSA. CDR3 bases: TGTGCCAGCAGCTTTATCCTAGCTGAGCAGTTCTTC. As protein: CASSFILAEQFF.

This clone is labeled as hyperexpanded. The rearrangement joins TRBV6-2 or TRBV6-3 to TRBJ1-2; D call uncertain. This CDR3 comprises 14 residues. Looked up from germline, CDR1 is MNHEY and CDR2 is SVGEGT. Trimming took 6 bases from V and 2 from J, leaving 13 bases between them. Written as DNA, the CDR3 is TGTGCCAGCAGCAAAGGATCTGGCAACTATGGCTACACCTTC. This gives the protein CASSKGSGNYGYTF.

The rearrangement joins TRBV7-5 to TRBJ2-1; the table gives TRBD2 as D, unverified against the DNA. TRBV7-5 is given as a pseudogene. The CDR3 is 17 amino acids. The CDR3 region has the DNA TGTGCCAGAAGCCCTCCGGCGGGTAGCGGGGGCTACAATGAGCAGTTCTTC. Translated, it gives CARSPPAGSGGYNEQFF.

The DNA of the CDR3 is TGTGCCAGCGGGTTGCTAGCGGGGGGAAACACCGGGGAGCTGTTTTTT. Its translation is CASGLLAGGNTGELFF. The rearrangement uses TRBV5-6 and TRBJ2-2; TRBD2 matches 11 bases. The V gene end was trimmed by 7 bases and the J gene end by 2 bases; junction bases not matched to a gene: 7. CDR3 length: 16 amino acids. CDR1 and CDR2 from the germline V gene are SGHDT and YYEEEE.

The rearrangement uses TRBV7-9 and TRBJ1-1; TRBD1 is a possible D gene (6 bases). V shed 2 bases and J shed 4 bases, with 8 bases lying between them. Germline V gene lookup returns CDR1 SEHNR and CDR2 FQNEAQ (reference sequence). The CDR3 is made up of 13 amino acids. In DNA, the CDR3 is TGTGCCAGCAGCTTACAGGGGTCCACTGAAGCTTTCTTT. This codes for CASSLQGSTEAFF. The complete variable domain, with remaining parts taken from reference TRBV7-9 and TRBJ1-1, reads DTGVSQNPRHKITKRGQNVTFRCDPISEHNRLYWYRQTLGQGPEFLTYFQNEAQLEKSRLLSDRFSAERPKGSFSTLEIQRTEQGDSAMYLCASSLQGSTEAFFGQGTRLTVV.

This rearrangement joins TRBV6-5 to TRBJ2-1; possibly TRBD1 for D (6 bases). The CDR3 consists of 12 residues. V was trimmed by 2 bases and J by 15 bases, leaving 14 bases between them. Per the germline V gene, CDR1 is MNHEY and CDR2 is SVGAGI. DNA of the CDR3: TGTGCCAGCAGTTACCGGGCAGGGGCGTGGTTCTTC. This translates into CASSYRAGAWFF.